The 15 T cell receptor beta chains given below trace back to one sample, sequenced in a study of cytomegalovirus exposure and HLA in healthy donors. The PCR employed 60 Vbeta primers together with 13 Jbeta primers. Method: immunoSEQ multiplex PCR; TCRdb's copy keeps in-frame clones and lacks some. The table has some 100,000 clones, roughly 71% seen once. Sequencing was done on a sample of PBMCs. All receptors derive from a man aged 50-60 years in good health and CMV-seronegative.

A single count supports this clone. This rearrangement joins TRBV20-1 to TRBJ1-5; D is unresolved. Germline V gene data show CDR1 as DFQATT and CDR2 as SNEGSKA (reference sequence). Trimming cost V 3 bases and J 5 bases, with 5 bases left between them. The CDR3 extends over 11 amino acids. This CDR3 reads CSASSDQPQHF. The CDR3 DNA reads TGCAGTGCTAGTTCTGATCAGCCCCAGCATTTT.

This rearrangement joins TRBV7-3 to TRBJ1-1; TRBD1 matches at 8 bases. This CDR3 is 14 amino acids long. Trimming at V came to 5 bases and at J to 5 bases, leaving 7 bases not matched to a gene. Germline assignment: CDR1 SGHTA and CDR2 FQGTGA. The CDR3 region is CASSPGDRGTEAFF. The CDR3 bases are TGTGCCAGCAGCCCCGGTGACAGGGGTACTGAAGCTTTCTTT. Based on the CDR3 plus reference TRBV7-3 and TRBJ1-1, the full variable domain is GAGVSQTPSNKVTEKGKYVELRCDPISGHTALYWYRQSLGQGPEFLIYFQGTGAADDSGLPNDRFFAVRPEGSVSTLKIQRTERGDSAVYLCASSPGDRGTEAFFGQGTRLTVV.

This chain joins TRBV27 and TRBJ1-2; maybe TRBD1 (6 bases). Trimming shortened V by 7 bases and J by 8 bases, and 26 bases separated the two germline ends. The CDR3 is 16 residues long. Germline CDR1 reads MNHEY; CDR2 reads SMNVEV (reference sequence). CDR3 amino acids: CASTRTGYGGTSGYTF. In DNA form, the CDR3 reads TGTGCCAGCACTCGAACAGGGTACGGGGGGACCAGCGGCTACACCTTC.

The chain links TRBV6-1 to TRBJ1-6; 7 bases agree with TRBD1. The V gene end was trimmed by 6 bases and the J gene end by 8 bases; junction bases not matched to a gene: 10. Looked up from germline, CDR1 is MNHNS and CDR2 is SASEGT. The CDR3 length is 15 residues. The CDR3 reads CASRRDSVLDSPLHF. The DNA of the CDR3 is TGTGCCAGCAGGCGGGACAGCGTTTTAGATTCACCCCTCCACTTT.

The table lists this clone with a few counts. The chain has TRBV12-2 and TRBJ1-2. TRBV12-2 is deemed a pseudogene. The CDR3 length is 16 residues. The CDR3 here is CASRFTPPGGGYGYTF. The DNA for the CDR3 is TGTGCAAGTCGCTTCACACCCCCGGGGGGGGGATACGGCTACACCTTC.

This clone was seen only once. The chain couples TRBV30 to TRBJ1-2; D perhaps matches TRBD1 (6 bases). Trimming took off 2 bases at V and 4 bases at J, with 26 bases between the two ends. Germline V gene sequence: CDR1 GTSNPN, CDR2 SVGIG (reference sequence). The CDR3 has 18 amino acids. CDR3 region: CAWSIVPLPDSWGYGYTF. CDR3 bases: TGTGCCTGGAGTATCGTCCCCCTCCCGGACAGTTGGGGCTATGGCTACACCTTC.

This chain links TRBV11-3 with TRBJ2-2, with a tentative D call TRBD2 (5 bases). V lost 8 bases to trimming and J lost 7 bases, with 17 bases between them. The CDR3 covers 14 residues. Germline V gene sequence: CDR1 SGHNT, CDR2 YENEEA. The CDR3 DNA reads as TGTGCCAGCGGCACGGGGAGCACCGGCGGGGAGCTGTTTTTT. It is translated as CASGTGSTGGELFF.

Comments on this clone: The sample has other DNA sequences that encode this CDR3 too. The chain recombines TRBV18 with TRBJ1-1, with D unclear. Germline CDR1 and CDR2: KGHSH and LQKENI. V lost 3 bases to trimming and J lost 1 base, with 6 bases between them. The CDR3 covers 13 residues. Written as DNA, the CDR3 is TGTGCCAGCTCACCGACTCCGAACACTGAAGCTTTCTTT. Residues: CASSPTPNTEAFF.

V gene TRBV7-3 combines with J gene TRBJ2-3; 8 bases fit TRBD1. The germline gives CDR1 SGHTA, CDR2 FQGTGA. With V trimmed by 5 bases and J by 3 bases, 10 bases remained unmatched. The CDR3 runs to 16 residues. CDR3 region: CASSLGQGGVTDTQYF. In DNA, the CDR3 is TGTGCCAGCAGCCTTGGACAGGGTGGAGTGACAGATACGCAGTATTTT.

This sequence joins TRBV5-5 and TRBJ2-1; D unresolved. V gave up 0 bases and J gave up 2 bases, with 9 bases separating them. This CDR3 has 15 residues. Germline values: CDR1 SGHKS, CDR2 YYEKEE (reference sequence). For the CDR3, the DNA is TGTGCCAGCAGCTTGGATGCAGGAACCTACAATGAGCAGTTCTTC. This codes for CASSLDAGTYNEQFF.

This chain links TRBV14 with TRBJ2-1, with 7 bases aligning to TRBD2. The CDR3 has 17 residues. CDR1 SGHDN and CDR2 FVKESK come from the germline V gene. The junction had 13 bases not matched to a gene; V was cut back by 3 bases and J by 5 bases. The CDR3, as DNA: TGTGCCAGCAGCCAGGCCGATATGGCTAGCGGAAACAATGAGCAGTTCTTC. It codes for CASSQADMASGNNEQFF.

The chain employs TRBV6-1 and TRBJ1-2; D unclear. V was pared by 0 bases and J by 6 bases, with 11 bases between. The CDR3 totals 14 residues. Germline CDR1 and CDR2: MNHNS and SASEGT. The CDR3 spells CASSEARSEDGYTF. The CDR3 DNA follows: TGTGCCAGCAGTGAAGCGAGGTCAGAAGATGGCTACACCTTC.

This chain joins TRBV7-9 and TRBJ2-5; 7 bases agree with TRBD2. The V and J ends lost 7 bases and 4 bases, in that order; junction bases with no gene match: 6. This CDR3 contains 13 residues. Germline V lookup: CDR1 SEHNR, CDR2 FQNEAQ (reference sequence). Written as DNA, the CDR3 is TGTGCCAGCATTGGTGGGGGGGGAGAGACCCAGTACTTC. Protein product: CASIGGGGETQYF.

DNA of the CDR3: TGTGCCAGCAGTGAGGGTCTTGCCGGGGAGCTGTTTTTT. As protein: CASSEGLAGELFF. The V and J genes are TRBV6-6 and TRBJ2-2; D is possibly TRBD2 (5 bases). The V gene's germline CDR1 is MNHNY and CDR2 SVGAGI (reference sequence). Trimming took 5 bases from V and 6 from J, leaving 10 bases between them. This CDR3 contains 13 residues.

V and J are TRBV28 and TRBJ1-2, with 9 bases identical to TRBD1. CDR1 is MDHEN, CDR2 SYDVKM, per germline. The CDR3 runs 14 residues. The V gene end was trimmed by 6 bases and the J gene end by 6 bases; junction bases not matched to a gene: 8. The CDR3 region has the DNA TGTGCCAGCAGAGGGGTGGGACAGGGTCATGGCTACACCTTC. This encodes CASRGVGQGHGYTF.